A selection of T cell receptor beta chains follows, all from one sample in a study of sequential checkpoint blockade in melanoma. Some clones are missing from TCRdb's copy, which holds only in-frame ones; the method was immunoSEQ multiplex PCR. Of under 40,000 clones listed, around nine tenths are singletons. Sequencing was performed on CD8+ T cells sorted from blood (inferred from file names), taken from a patient given nivolumab and ipilimumab in sequence. Source of these receptors: a human donor with melanoma. Both conserved end residues are part of each CDR3. The order of the fields is clone size, V gene, D gene, J gene, CDR3 DNA, CDR3 protein. A D gene is named only where the DNA matches it firmly. The size field is filled for only some rows; it gives once, few, many or a size class.

size: -
V: TRBV27
D: TRBD1
J: TRBJ1-2
DNA: TGTGCCAGCAGTTTCGGGGGACAGGGCGGCTATGGCTACACCTTC
CDR3: CASSFGGQGGYGYTF

size: -
V: TRBV27
D: -
J: TRBJ1-5
DNA: TGTGCCAGCGGTCCTACTCAGCCCCAGCATTTT
CDR3: CASGPTQPQHF

size: -
V: TRBV5-1
D: TRBD2
J: TRBJ2-1
DNA: TGCGCCAGCAGCTTGGGACTAGCGGGCACCTACTACAATGAGCAGTTCTTC
CDR3: CASSLGLAGTYYNEQFF

size: -
V: TRBV9
D: -
J: TRBJ1-1
DNA: TGTGCCAGCAGCGTAGACGCGGGTATGAACACTGAAGCTTTCTTT
CDR3: CASSVDAGMNTEAFF

size: -
V: TRBV7-9
D: -
J: TRBJ2-5
DNA: TGTGCCAGCAGCCTGACAGCCCAAGAGACCCAGTACTTC
CDR3: CASSLTAQETQYF

size: -
V: TRBV7-6
D: -
J: TRBJ2-7
DNA: TGTGCCAGCAGCCCGACCATCCGGGACAAACACTACGAGCAGTACTTC
CDR3: CASSPTIRDKHYEQYF

size: -
V: TRBV27
D: -
J: TRBJ2-1
DNA: TGTGCCAGCAGTTGGCAGGGGAAAGTTAGTGAGCAGTTCTTC
CDR3: CASSWQGKVSEQFF

size: -
V: TRBV9
D: TRBD2
J: TRBJ2-7
DNA: TGTGCCAGCAGCACCGACCGGGGTAGCGGGAGCTCCTACGAGCAGTACTTC
CDR3: CASSTDRGSGSSYEQYF

size: once
V: TRBV19
D: -
J: TRBJ1-1
DNA: TGTGCCAGTAGTATGGTGCAGGTGAACACTGAAGCTTTCTTT
CDR3: CASSMVQVNTEAFF

size: -
V: TRBV2
D: -
J: TRBJ2-1
DNA: TGTGCCAGCAGCTGGACACTTAACAATGAGCAGTTCTTC
CDR3: CASSWTLNNEQFF

size: -
V: TRBV2
D: TRBD1
J: TRBJ1-5
DNA: TGTGCCAGTGACAGGGGGGGCAATCAGCCCCAGCATTTT
CDR3: CASDRGGNQPQHF

size: -
V: TRBV9
D: TRBD1
J: TRBJ1-1
DNA: TGTGCCAGCAGCGACAGACAGGGGACGAACACTGAAGCTTTCTTT
CDR3: CASSDRQGTNTEAFF

size: -
V: TRBV13
D: -
J: TRBJ1-1
DNA: TGTGCCAGCAGCTTACAGGGGATCGACGCTTTCTTT
CDR3: CASSLQGIDAFF

size: -
V: TRBV13
D: -
J: TRBJ2-7
DNA: TGTGCCAGCAGCTTCTTTGTCGGAGAGGGCGGCACCTACGAGCAGTACTTC
CDR3: CASSFFVGEGGTYEQYF

size: -
V: TRBV13
D: -
J: TRBJ2-5
DNA: TGTGCCAGCAGCCAGAGGGGGGGAACTGGGGTCGAGACCCAGTACTTC
CDR3: CASSQRGGTGVETQYF

size: -
V: TRBV6-5
D: TRBD1
J: TRBJ1-5
DNA: TGTGCCAGCAGTGGGACAGGGAATCAGCCCCAGCATTTT
CDR3: CASSGTGNQPQHF

size: few
V: TRBV27
D: -
J: TRBJ2-1
DNA: TGTGCCAGCAGTTTAAGATTGACTAGTCCTTACAATGAGCAGTTCTTC
CDR3: CASSLRLTSPYNEQFF

size: -
V: TRBV4-2
D: TRBD1
J: TRBJ2-7
DNA: TGTGCCAGCAGATCTTCCGGGACAGGGGGCTACGAGCAGTACTTC
CDR3: CASRSSGTGGYEQYF

size: -
V: TRBV7-6
D: TRBD2
J: TRBJ2-3
DNA: TGTGCCAGCAGACAGATGGGAATAGCGGGAGGGCCAGAGGGCACAGATACGCAGTATTTT
CDR3: CASRQMGIAGGPEGTDTQYF

size: -
V: TRBV9
D: TRBD1
J: TRBJ2-7
DNA: TGTGCCAGCAGCCCTGGGGGGGGACAGGGTTTCAACGAGCAGTACTTC
CDR3: CASSPGGGQGFNEQYF

size: -
V: TRBV6-5
D: TRBD2
J: TRBJ2-3
DNA: TGTGCCAGCAGTTCTGGGACTAGGACAGATACGCAGTATTTT
CDR3: CASSSGTRTDTQYF

size: -
V: TRBV7-8
D: TRBD1
J: TRBJ1-1
DNA: TGTGCCAGCAGCTTACCCAGGACAGGGAACGGGTTTATGAACACTGAAGCTTTCTTT
CDR3: CASSLPRTGNGFMNTEAFF

size: -
V: TRBV9
D: TRBD2
J: TRBJ2-2
DNA: TGTGCCAGCAGCCCGAGCGGGCTAGCGGGAGCGGGGGAGCTGTTTTTT
CDR3: CASSPSGLAGAGELFF

size: -
V: TRBV28
D: -
J: TRBJ2-7
DNA: TGTGCCAGCAGGCCCCCCACAAACTACGAGCAGTACTTC
CDR3: CASRPPTNYEQYF

size: -
V: TRBV7-8
D: TRBD1
J: TRBJ2-7
DNA: TGTGCCAGCAGCTTAGGGACAGGTCCTCCTTTCTCCTACGAGCAGTACTTC
CDR3: CASSLGTGPPFSYEQYF

size: -
V: TRBV9
D: -
J: TRBJ1-1
DNA: TGTGCCAGCAGCGTAGAAGGGGGTGAAGCTTTCTTT
CDR3: CASSVEGGEAFF

size: -
V: TRBV11-2
D: TRBD2
J: TRBJ2-3
DNA: TGTGCCAGCGTGGGGACTAGCGGGAGGGCTTTCACAGATACGCAGTATTTT
CDR3: CASVGTSGRAFTDTQYF